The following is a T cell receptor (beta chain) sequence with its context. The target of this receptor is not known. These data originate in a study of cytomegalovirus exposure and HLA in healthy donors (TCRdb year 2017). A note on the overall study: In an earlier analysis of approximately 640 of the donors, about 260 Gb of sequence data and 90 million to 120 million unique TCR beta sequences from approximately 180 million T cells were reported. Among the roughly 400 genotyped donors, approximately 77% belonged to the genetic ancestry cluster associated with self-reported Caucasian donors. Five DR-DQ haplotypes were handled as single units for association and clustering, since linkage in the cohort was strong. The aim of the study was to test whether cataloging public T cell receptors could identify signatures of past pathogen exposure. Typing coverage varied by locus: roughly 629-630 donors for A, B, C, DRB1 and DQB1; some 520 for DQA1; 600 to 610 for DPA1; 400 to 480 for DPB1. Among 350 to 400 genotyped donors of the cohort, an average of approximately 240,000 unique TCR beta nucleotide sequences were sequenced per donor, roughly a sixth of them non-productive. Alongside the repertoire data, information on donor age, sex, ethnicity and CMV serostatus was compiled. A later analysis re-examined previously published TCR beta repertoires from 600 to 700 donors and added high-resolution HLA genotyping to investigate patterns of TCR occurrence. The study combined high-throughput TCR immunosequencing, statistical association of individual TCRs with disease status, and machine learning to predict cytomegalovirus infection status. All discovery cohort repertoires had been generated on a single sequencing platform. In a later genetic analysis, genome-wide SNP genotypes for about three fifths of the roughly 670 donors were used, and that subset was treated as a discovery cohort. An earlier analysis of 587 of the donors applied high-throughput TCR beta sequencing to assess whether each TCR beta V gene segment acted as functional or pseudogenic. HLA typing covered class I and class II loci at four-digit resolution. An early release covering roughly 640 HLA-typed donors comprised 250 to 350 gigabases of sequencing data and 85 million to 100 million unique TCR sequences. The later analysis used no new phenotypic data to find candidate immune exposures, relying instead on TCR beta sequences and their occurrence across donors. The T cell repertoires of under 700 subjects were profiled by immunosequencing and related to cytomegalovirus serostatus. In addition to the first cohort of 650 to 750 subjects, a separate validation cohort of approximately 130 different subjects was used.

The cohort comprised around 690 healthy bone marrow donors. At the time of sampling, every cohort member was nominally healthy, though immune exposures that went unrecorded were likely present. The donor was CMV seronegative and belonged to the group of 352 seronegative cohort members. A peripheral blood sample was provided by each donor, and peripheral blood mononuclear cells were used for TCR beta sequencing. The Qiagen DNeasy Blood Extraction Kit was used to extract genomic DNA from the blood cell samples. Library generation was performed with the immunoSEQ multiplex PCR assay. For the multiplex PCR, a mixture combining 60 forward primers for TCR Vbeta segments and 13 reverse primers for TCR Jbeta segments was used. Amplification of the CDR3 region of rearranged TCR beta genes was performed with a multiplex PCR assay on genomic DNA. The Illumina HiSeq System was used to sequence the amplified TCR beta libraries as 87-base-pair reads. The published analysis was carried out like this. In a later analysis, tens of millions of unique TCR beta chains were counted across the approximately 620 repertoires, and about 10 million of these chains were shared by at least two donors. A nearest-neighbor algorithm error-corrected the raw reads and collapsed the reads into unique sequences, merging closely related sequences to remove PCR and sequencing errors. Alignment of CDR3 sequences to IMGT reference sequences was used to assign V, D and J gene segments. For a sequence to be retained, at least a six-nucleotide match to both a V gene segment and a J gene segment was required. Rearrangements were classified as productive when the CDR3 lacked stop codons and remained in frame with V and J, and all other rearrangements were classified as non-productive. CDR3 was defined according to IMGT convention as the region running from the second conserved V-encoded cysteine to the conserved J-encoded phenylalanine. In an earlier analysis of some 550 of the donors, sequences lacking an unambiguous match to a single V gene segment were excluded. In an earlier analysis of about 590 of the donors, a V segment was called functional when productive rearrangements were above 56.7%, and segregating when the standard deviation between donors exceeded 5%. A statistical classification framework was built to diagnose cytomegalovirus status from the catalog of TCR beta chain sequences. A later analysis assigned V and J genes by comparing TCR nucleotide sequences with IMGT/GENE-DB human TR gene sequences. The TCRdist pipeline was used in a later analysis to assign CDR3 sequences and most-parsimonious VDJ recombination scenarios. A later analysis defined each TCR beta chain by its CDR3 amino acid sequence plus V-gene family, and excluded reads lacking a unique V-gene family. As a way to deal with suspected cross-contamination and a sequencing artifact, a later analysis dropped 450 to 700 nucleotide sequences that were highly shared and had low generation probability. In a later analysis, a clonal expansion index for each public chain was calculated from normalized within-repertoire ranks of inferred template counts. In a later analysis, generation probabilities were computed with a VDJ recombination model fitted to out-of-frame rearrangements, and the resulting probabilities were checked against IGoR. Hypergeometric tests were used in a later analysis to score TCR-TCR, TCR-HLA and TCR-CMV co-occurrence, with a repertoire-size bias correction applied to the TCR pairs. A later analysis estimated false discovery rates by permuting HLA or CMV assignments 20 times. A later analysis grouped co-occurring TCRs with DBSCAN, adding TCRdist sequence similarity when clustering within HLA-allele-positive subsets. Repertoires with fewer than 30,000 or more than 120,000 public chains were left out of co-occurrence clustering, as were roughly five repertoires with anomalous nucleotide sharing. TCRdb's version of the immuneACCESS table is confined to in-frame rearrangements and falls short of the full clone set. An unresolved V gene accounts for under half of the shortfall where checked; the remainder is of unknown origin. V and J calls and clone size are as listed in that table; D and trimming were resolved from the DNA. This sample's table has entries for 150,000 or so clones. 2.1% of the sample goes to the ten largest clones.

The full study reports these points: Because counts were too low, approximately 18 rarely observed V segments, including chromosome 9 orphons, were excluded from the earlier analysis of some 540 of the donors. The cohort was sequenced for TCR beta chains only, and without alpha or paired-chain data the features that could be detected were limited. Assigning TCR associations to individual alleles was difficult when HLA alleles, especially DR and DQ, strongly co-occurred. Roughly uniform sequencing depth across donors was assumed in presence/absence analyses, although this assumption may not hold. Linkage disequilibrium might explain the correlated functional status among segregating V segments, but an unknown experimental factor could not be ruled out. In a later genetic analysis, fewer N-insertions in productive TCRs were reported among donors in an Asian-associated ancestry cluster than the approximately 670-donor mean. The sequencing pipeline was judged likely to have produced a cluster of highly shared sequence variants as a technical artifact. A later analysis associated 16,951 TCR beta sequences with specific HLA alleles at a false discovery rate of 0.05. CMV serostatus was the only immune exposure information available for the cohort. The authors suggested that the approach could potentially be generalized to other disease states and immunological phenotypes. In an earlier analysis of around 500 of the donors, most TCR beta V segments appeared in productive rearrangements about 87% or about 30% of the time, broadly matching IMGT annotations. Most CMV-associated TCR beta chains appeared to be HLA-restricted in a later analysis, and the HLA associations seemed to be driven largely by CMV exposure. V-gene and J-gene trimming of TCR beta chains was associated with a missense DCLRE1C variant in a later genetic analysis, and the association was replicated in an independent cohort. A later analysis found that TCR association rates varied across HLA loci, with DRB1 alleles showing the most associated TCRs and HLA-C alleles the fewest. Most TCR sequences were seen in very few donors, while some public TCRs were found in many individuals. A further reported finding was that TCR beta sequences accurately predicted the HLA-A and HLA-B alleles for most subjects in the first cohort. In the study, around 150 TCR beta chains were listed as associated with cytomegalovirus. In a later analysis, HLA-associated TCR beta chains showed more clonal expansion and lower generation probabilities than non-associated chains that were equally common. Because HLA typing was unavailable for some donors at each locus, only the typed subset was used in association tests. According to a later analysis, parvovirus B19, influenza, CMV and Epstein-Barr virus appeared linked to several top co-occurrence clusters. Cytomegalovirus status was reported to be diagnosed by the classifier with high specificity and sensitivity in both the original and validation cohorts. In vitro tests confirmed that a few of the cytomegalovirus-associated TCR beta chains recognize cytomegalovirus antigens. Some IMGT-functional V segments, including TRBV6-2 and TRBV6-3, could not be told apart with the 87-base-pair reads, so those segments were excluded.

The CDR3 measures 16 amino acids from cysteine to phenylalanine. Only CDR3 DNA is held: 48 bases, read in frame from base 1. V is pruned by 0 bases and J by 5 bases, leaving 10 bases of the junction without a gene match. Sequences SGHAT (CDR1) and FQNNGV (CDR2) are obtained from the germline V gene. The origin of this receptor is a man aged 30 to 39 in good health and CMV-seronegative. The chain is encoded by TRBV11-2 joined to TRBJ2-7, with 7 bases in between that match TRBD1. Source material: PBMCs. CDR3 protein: CASSLDRDQGVNEQYF. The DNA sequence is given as TGTGCCAGCAGCTTAGACCGGGACCAGGGGGTGAACGAGCAGTACTTC.